The clone carrying this T cell receptor beta chain has just a few counts. Its cognate antigen is unknown. Sampling of alopecia areata patients yielded lesional scalp punch biopsies as well as peripheral blood. This sample is part of a study of CD8+ T cells in alopecia areata. Study-level information: A regimen of oral tofacitinib, 5 to 10 mg twice daily, was given to treated patients. Points from the study as a whole: With patients, TCR sharing proved less clear than in mice, a difference possibly related to HLA. Scalp sample sequencing also detects resident alphabeta T cells of normal skin. Greater clonality was observed in lesional scalp samples, especially alopecia totalis/universalis, versus normal scalp.

Sequencing templates came from extracted RNA that was reverse transcribed into cDNA. Only in-frame clones appear in the TCRdb table, and some are missing; sequencing was by immunoSEQ multiplex PCR. The table includes about 7,400 clones, 55% detected once. V lost 1 base to trimming and J lost 4 bases, with 11 bases between them. The CDR3 contains 15 residues. Looked up from germline, CDR1 is LNHDA and CDR2 is SQIVND (reference sequence). This TCR came from a human donor with alopecia areata. The rearrangement links TRBV19 to TRBJ2-1; D gene ambiguous. Sequences were derived from skin, sampled at week 0. The CDR3 DNA sequence: TGTGCCAGTAGTATAGGATCGGTTGGGTACAATGAGCAGTTCTTC. Its translation: CASSIGSVGYNEQFF.